This is a list of T cell receptor beta chains from one sample in a study of cytomegalovirus exposure and HLA in healthy donors. Method: immunoSEQ multiplex PCR; TCRdb's copy keeps in-frame clones and lacks some. The sample includes 150,000 to 200,000 clones, around four fifths of them seen just once. The sequenced sample consisted of PBMCs. These receptors all come from a man between 18 and 29 years old in good health and CMV-seropositive. The CDR3 runs from the conserved cysteine through the conserved F or W. D genes are given only for firm matches.

V: TRBV5-1
J: TRBJ2-2
D: -
DNA: TGCGCCAGCAGCTTGCGGCCGGCAGGGATGTTGCGGAACACCGGGGAGCTGTTTTTT
CDR3: CASSLRPAGMLRNTGELFF

V: TRBV2
J: TRBJ2-3
D: -
DNA: TGTGCCAGCAGTCCGGGGGAGCTGGGGTTCGGAGATACGCAGTATTTT
CDR3: CASSPGELGFGDTQYF

V: TRBV4-2
J: TRBJ1-1
D: -
DNA: TGTGCCAGCAGCCACTTGGGGACACCTTCAAGGGGGAACACTGAAGCTTTCTTT
CDR3: CASSHLGTPSRGNTEAFF

V: TRBV23-1
J: TRBJ1-4
D: TRBD1
DNA: TGCGCCAGCACCCGACTGGGGCACCCCAAACAGGGGGAGGGTGAAAAACTGTTTTTT
CDR3: CASTRLGHPKQGEGEKLFF

V: TRBV28
J: TRBJ1-2
D: TRBD1
DNA: TGTGCCAGCAGTCTCGCCGGGACAGGGAATGGCTACACCTTC
CDR3: CASSLAGTGNGYTF

V: TRBV11-3
J: TRBJ2-1
D: TRBD2
DNA: TGTGCCAGCAGCCCTGGGACTAGCGGGAGTTGGGAGCAGTTCTTC
CDR3: CASSPGTSGSWEQFF

V: TRBV27
J: TRBJ2-2
D: -
DNA: TGTGCCAGCAGTTTACAGGGGCGGAACACCGGGGAGCTGTTTTTT
CDR3: CASSLQGRNTGELFF

V: TRBV7-6
J: TRBJ2-2
D: TRBD1
DNA: TGTGCCAGCAGTCTCACCCGACCGGGACAGGGGGTATACGGGGAGCTGTTTTTT
CDR3: CASSLTRPGQGVYGELFF

V: TRBV9
J: TRBJ2-2
D: TRBD2
DNA: TGTGCCAGCAGCGATAGCGGGGCTTACACCGGGGAGCTGTTTTTT
CDR3: CASSDSGAYTGELFF

V: TRBV7-9
J: TRBJ2-7
D: -
DNA: TGTGCCAGCAGCTTAGGGGAGGGGGGCTCCGACTACGAGCAGTACTTC
CDR3: CASSLGEGGSDYEQYF